This record concerns one T cell receptor (beta chain) sequence. Germline assignment: CDR1 SEHNR and CDR2 FQNEAQ (reference sequence). V was pared by 3 bases and J by 6 bases, with 20 bases between. The CDR3 has 16 residues. This sample was taken from a study of control samples from healthy donors and cancer patients. Data came from immunoSEQ multiplex PCR; TCRdb stores just in-frame clones and leaves some out. The sample consists of fewer than 95,000 clones, approximately 81% of them appearing once. The source of this sequence is a woman between 35 and 50 years old in good health. V usage is TRBV7-9 and J usage is TRBJ1-1; D uncertain. Material: blood. CDR3 DNA sequence: TGTGCCAGCAGCTTCTCCCGCAGAAGAGCCTACCCTGAAGCTTTCTTT. Encoded protein: CASSFSRRRAYPEAFF.